The clone carrying this TCR beta chain showed up just a few times. Its antigen is currently unknown. The data were obtained in a study of vaccination effects on CD4 cells after COVID-19. At the level of the study: Cultures of about 2 million PBMC per well contained 9.5 to 10 IU/ml IL-2 plus 10 ug/ml peptides.

Measured with immunoSEQ multiplex PCR; TCRdb has only the in-frame clones, and not every one. The sample carries around 30,000 clones, about 62% recorded once. Cultured cells yielded isolated CD4+ T cells after nine to ten days. Germline-derived CDR1 and CDR2 are MNHEY and SVGAGI. The CDR3 extends over 16 amino acids. V was clipped by 2 bases and J by 6 bases; unmatched bases: 6. The chain employs TRBV6-5 and TRBJ1-5, with TRBD1 matching 11 bases. The material sequenced was CD4+ T cells from PBMCs cultured without peptide, taken before COVID-19 vaccination. This receptor was identified in a human donor who received a COVID-19 vaccine. Here the CDR3 reads CASSYQWTGGSQPQHF. DNA of the CDR3: TGTGCCAGCAGTTACCAATGGACAGGGGGCAGTCAGCCCCAGCATTTT.